These 15 T cell receptor beta chains share one sample of origin, sequenced in a study of T-cell memory formation after mild COVID-19. In TCRdb, the 5' RACE reads were re-called with MiXCR into one record per CDR3 protein. The sample contains approximately 46,000 distinct CDR3 sequences, around 12% of which appear only once. The sample was PBMCs or a T cell subset sorted from them (not recorded which). Source of these receptors: a young man who had mild COVID-19 (a few samples of this study predate the infection). Cell type and time point are not known.

The rearrangement uses TRBV7-2 and TRBJ2-1; TRBD1 is a possible D gene (6 bases). Trimming pared 8 bases from V and 0 bases from J, leaving 14 bases between. The germline V gene encodes CDR1 SGHTA and CDR2 FQGNSA. The CDR3 sequence is 15 residues long. CDR3 protein: CASGYRESSYNEQFF. CDR3 sequence (DNA): TGTGCCAGCGGTTACAGGGAGAGCTCCTACAATGAGCAGTTCTTC. Together with reference TRBV7-2 and TRBJ2-1, the CDR3 gives the full variable domain: GAGVSQSPSNKVTEKGKDVELRCDPISGHTALYWYRQSLGQGLEFLIYFQGNSAPDKSGLPSDRFSAERTGGSVSTLTIQRTQQEDSAVYLCASGYRESSYNEQFFGPGTRLTVL.

Worth noting for this clonotype: A much larger clone is a single base away; this may be a read error. This chain connects TRBV5-1 to TRBJ2-2, with TRBD2 matching 7 bases. J was trimmed by 5 bases and V by 6 bases; bases with no gene match: 16. The CDR3 spans 17 residues. Germline V gives CDR1 SGHRS, CDR2 YFSETQ. CDR3 in amino acids: CASNFGTKGLGTGELFF. The CDR3 DNA is TGCGCCAGCAATTTCGGGACTAAAGGACTGGGGACCGGGGAGCTGTTTTTT.

The table lists this clonotype with many counts. This chain links TRBV4-1 with TRBJ2-1; 9 bases match TRBD2. Losses at the gene ends were 3 bases for V and 10 bases for J; bases not matched to a gene: 1. The germline V gene has CDR1 MGHRA and CDR2 YSYEKL. The CDR3 totals 12 residues. The CDR3 DNA is TGCGCCAGCAGCCACACTAGCGGGGAGCAGTTCTTC. It translates to CASSHTSGEQFF.

There are many counts of this clonotype. The CDR3 coding sequence is TGTGCCAGCAGCGCGGACAGGGGGCTACTCATCACCGGGGAGCTGTTTTTT. Translated, it gives CASSADRGLLITGELFF. The genes are TRBV11-2 and TRBJ2-2; 11 bases line up with TRBD1. V gave up 5 bases and J gave up 4 bases; unmatched junction bases: 9. This CDR3 comprises 17 residues. Germline-derived CDR1 and CDR2 are SGHAT and FQNNGV.

This chain connects TRBV6-2 or TRBV6-3 to TRBJ2-5, with a weak D call TRBD2 (7 bases). CDR1 is MNHEY, CDR2 SVGEGT, per germline. This CDR3 has 14 residues. The V gene lost 5 bases and the J gene lost 4 bases, with 14 bases spanning the gap. The CDR3 is CASSPEGGPETQYF. The CDR3 coding sequence is TGTGCCAGCAGTCCCGAGGGGGGGCCAGAGACCCAGTACTTC.

Notes on this clonotype: A read error may be the cause here, since a much bigger clone is one base away. The chain links TRBV9 to TRBJ2-1; D tentatively fits TRBD1 or TRBD2 (5 bases each). This CDR3 comprises 15 residues. Germline CDR1 and CDR2: SGDLS and YYNGEE. The CDR3 reads CASSTGTTSYNEQLF. For the CDR3, the DNA is TGTGCCAGCAGCACCGGGACCACCTCCTACAATGAGCAGTTGTTC.

Within the sample, this clonotype is medium-sized. The chain couples TRBV5-6 to TRBJ1-2; 7 bases map to TRBD1. J was trimmed by 4 bases and V by 1 base; bases with no gene match: 7. CDR3 length: 15 amino acids. Germline V gives CDR1 SGHDT, CDR2 YYEEEE. This CDR3 is CASSLPGQLTYGYTF. CDR3 bases: TGTGCCAGCAGCTTGCCGGGACAGTTAACCTATGGCTACACCTTC.

This clonotype has ten or more counts. V gene TRBV7-2 combines with J gene TRBJ2-7, with D possibly being TRBD1 or TRBD2 (6 bases each). Trimming took off 2 bases at V and 0 bases at J, with 20 bases between the two ends. CDR3 length: 18 residues. Per germline, CDR1 SGHTA and CDR2 FQGNSA. This CDR3 is CASSLKSFGGRGSYEQYV. The DNA of the CDR3 is TGTGCCAGCAGCTTAAAATCGTTCGGGGGCCGGGGCTCCTACGAGCAGTACGTC.

This clonotype appeared many times. This sequence joins TRBV7-6 and TRBJ1-5; D call uncertain. This CDR3 region has 15 residues. Germline V gives CDR1 SGHVS, CDR2 FNYEAQ. Between the trimmed V and J ends, which lost 1 base and 0 bases, there was a span of 7 bases. The CDR3 spells CASSLGGNSNQPQHF. CDR3 bases: TGTGCCAGCAGCTTAGGGGGTAATAGCAATCAGCCCCAGCATTTT. Together with reference TRBV7-6 and TRBJ1-5, the CDR3 gives the full variable domain: GAGVSQSPRYKVTKRGQDVALRCDPISGHVSLYWYRQALGQGPEFLTYFNYEAQQDKSGLPNDRFSAERPEGSISTLTIQRTEQRDSAMYRCASSLGGNSNQPQHFGDGTRLSIL.

This clonotype appeared a few times. The V gene is TRBV28, the J gene TRBJ2-2; D remains unclear. Deletions cut 6 bases from V and 2 bases from J, with 16 bases between. Germline V CDR1 and CDR2: MDHEN, SYDVKM. The CDR3 is 16 amino acids. DNA of the CDR3: TGTGCCAGCAGGCCCCTACTCTTTGTTAACACCGGGGAGCTGTTTTTT. Amino acid sequence: CASRPLLFVNTGELFF.

The chain joins TRBV18 to TRBJ2-1; D unresolved. The V end was cut by 5 bases, the J end by 0 bases, with 11 bases between. Germline lookup yields CDR1 KGHSH and CDR2 LQKENI. The CDR3 runs 15 residues. The CDR3 DNA sequence: TGTGCCAGCTCATCCGTCCGAAGCTCCTACAATGAGCAGTTCTTC. Translation: CASSSVRSSYNEQFF.

A few counts support this clonotype. The V call is TRBV7-9, the J call TRBJ1-6; D remains unclear. CDR1 is SEHNR and CDR2 is FQNEAQ in the germline V gene (reference sequence). This CDR3 has 11 amino acids. V was cut by 7 bases and J by 7 bases, with 5 bases left in between. Here the CDR3 DNA reads TGTGCCAGCACCCAAAATTCACCCCTCCACTTT. Translated, it gives CASTQNSPLHF. Filled out from reference TRBV7-9 and TRBJ1-6, the complete variable domain reads DTGVSQNPRHKITKRGQNVTFRCDPISEHNRLYWYRQTLGQGPEFLTYFQNEAQLEKSRLLSDRFSAERPKGSFSTLEIQRTEQGDSAMYLCASTQNSPLHFGNGTRLTVT.

This clonotype was seen more than once but under ten times. In DNA form, the CDR3 reads TGTGCCAGCAGCGAGGGGCCCTATGGCTACACCTTC. Residues: CASSEGPYGYTF. The chain recombines TRBV5-6 with TRBJ1-2; a possible D gene is TRBD1 (5 bases). CDR1 is SGHDT, CDR2 YYEEEE, per germline. V lost 4 bases, J lost 4 bases, and 8 bases lay in between. This CDR3 is built from 12 residues.

Only a few counts were recorded for this clonotype. The chain recombines TRBV15 with TRBJ2-5, with a weak D call TRBD1 (6 bases). CDR1 is LNHNV and CDR2 is YYDKDF in the germline V gene (reference sequence). The CDR3 spans 16 residues. V lost 0 bases to trimming and J lost 0 bases, with 11 bases between them. The CDR3: CATSRDRYRDQETQYF. The CDR3 DNA sequence: TGTGCCACCAGCAGAGATCGGTACAGGGACCAAGAGACCCAGTACTTC.

V and J are TRBV12-3 or TRBV12-4 and TRBJ2-4; D is unresolved. V gave up 1 base and J gave up 2 bases, with 6 bases separating them. The CDR3 contains 14 residues. In DNA form, the CDR3 reads TGTGCCAGCAGTTTAGGGCAGTCCAAAAACATTCAGTACTTC. Its protein product is CASSLGQSKNIQYF.